The source of this T cell receptor (beta chain) is a study of breast tumors, draining lymph nodes, adjacent tissues. The study's findings and limits: That most tumor T cells come from lymph nodes remained unproven.

CDR3 length: 14 residues. With V trimmed by 1 base and J by 7 bases, 5 bases remained unmatched. Germline V lookup: CDR1 KGHSH, CDR2 LQKENI. One entry per CDR3 protein results from TCRdb running MiXCR on the multiplex PCR reads. The sample records about 31,000 distinct CDR3 sequences, roughly two thirds being singletons. Comments on this clonotype: The target antigen is unknown.

The sample comprised breast tumor tissue. This rearrangement joins TRBV18 to TRBJ1-2; 8 bases agree with TRBD1. The TCR was taken from a female donor with breast cancer. Some clones in this sample may be carry-over from other donors' samples. CDR3 sequence (DNA): TGTGCCAGCTCACCACAAGGACAGGGACCTGGCTACACCTTC. It codes for CASSPQGQGPGYTF.